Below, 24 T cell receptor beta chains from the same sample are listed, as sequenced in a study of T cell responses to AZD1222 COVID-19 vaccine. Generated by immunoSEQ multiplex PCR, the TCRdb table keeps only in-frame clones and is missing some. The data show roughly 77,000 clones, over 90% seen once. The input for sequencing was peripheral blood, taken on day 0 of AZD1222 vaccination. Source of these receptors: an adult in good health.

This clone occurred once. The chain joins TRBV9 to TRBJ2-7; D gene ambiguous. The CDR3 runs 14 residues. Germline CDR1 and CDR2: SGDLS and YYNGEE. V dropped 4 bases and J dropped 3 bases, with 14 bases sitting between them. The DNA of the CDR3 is TGTGCCAGCAGCCTCGCGGCCCAAAACTACGAGCAGTACTTC. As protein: CASSLAAQNYEQYF. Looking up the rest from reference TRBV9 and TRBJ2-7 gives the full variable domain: DSGVTQTPKHLITATGQRVTLRCSPRSGDLSVYWYQQSLDQGLQFLIQYYNGEERAKGNILERFSAQQFPDLHSELNLSSLELGDSALYFCASSLAAQNYEQYFGPGTRLTVT.

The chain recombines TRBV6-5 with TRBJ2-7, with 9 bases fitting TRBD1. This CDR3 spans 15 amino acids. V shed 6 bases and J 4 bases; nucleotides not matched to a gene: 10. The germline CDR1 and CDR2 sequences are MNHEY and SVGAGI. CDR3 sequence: CASRVSTDRGYEQYF. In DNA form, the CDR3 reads TGTGCCAGCAGGGTCTCTACAGACAGGGGGTACGAGCAGTACTTC.

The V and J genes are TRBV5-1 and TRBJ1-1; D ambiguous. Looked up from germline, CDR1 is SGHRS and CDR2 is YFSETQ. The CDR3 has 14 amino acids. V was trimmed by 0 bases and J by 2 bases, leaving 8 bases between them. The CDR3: CASSLARSNTEAFF. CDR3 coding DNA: TGCGCCAGCAGCTTGGCTCGCAGTAACACTGAAGCTTTCTTT. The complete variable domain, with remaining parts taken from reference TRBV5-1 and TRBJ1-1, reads KAGVTQTPRYLIKTRGQQVTLSCSPISGHRSVSWYQQTPGQGLQFLFEYFSETQRNKGNFPGRFSGRQFSNSRSEMNVSTLELGDSALYLCASSLARSNTEAFFGQGTRLTVV.

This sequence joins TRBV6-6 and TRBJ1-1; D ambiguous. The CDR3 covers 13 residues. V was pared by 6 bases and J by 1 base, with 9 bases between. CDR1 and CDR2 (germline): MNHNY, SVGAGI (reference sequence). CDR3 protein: CASSPGTNTEAFF. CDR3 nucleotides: TGTGCCAGCAGCCCGGGCACGAACACTGAAGCTTTCTTT.

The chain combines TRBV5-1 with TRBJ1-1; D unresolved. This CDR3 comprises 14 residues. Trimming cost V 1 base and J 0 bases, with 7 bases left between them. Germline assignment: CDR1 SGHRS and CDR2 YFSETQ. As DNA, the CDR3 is TGCGCCAGCAGCTTGAACCGTATGAACACTGAAGCTTTCTTT. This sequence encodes CASSLNRMNTEAFF.

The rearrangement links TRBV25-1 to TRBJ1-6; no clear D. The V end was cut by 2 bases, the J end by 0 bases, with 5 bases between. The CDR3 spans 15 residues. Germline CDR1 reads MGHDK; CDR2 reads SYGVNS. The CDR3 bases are TGTGCCAGCAGTGAAAGTGGCTCCTATAATTCACCCCTCCACTTT. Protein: CASSESGSYNSPLHF.

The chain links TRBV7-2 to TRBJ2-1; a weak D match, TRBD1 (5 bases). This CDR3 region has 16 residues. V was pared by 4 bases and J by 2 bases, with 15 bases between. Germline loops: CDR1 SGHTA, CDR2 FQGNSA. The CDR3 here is CASSSKRRGTYNEQFF. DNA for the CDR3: TGTGCCAGCAGCTCTAAGAGAAGGGGCACCTACAATGAGCAGTTCTTC.

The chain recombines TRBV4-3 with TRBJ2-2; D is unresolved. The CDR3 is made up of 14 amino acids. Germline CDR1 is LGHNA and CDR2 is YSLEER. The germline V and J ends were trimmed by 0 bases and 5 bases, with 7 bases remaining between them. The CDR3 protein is CASSQDFLTGELFF. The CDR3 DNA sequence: TGCGCCAGCAGCCAAGATTTCTTAACCGGGGAGCTGTTTTTT.

The CDR3 DNA reads TGTGCCAGCAACTTGGGTGAAAAACTGTTTTTT. Amino acid sequence: CASNLGEKLFF. The chain carries TRBV6-5 and TRBJ1-4, with D unclear. Germline V gene sequence: CDR1 MNHEY, CDR2 SVGAGI. V dropped 7 bases and J dropped 7 bases, with 7 bases sitting between them. The CDR3 length is 11 residues.

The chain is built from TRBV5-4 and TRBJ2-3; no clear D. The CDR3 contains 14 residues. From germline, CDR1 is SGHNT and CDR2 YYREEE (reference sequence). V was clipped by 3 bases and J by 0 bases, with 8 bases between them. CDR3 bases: TGTGCCAGCAGCTCCGTTTCTAGCACAGATACGCAGTATTTT. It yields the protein CASSSVSSTDTQYF.

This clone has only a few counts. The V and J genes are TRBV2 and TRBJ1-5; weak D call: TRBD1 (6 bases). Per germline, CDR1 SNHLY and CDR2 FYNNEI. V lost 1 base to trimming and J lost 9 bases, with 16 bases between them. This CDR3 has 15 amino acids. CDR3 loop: CASSEGAGAMPPQHF. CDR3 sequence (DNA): TGTGCCAGCAGTGAAGGCGCAGGGGCAATGCCGCCCCAGCATTTT.

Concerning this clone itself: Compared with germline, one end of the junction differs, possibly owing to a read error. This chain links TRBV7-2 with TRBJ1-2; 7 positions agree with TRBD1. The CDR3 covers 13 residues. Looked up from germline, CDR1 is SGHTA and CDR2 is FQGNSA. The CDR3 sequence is CASSLATGRIPDF. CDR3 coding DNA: TGTGCCAGCAGCTTAGCGACAGGGCGTATCCCCGACTTC. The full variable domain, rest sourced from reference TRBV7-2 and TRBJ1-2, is GAGVSQSPSNKVTEKGKDVELRCDPISGHTALYWYRQSLGQGLEFLIYFQGNSAPDKSGLPSDRFSAERTGGSVSTLTIQRTQQEDSAVYLCASSLATGRIPDFGSGTRLTVV.

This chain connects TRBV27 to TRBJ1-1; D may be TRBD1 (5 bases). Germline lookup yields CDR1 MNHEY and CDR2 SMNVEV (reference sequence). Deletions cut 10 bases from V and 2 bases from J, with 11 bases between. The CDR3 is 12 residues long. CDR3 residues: CATRQGNTEAFF. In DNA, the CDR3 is TGTGCCACCCGGCAGGGTAACACTGAAGCTTTCTTT.

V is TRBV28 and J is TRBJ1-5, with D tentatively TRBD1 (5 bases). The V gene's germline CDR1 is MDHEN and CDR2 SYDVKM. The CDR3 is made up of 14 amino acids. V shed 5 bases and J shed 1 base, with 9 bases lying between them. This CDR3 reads CASSGGGSNQPQHF. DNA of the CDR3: TGTGCCAGCAGTGGGGGAGGGAGCAATCAGCCCCAGCATTTT.

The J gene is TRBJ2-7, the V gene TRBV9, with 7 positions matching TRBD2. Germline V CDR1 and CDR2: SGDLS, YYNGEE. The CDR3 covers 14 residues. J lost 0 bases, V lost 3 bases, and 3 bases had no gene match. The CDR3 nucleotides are TGTGCCAGCAGCGCCTCTAGCGGCTCCTACGAGCAGTACTTC. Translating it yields CASSASSGSYEQYF.

The CDR3 DNA is TGTGCCAGCAGGGTGACAGGTATGAACACTGAAGCTTTCTTT. Its protein is CASRVTGMNTEAFF. The V call is TRBV28, the J call TRBJ1-1, with D perhaps matching TRBD1 (6 bases). From germline, CDR1 is MDHEN and CDR2 SYDVKM. Between the trimmed V and J ends, which lost 6 bases and 0 bases, there was a span of 11 bases. The CDR3 contains 14 residues. Full variable domain (missing parts from reference TRBV28 and TRBJ1-1): DVKVTQSSRYLVKRTGEKVFLECVQDMDHENMFWYRQDPGLGLRLIYFSYDVKMKEKGDIPEGYSVSREKKERFSLILESASTNQTSMYLCASRVTGMNTEAFFGQGTRLTVV.

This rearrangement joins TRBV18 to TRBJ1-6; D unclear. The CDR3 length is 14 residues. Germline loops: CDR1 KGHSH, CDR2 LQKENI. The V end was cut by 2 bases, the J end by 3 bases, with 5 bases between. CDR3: CASSPGNYNSPLHF. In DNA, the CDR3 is TGTGCCAGCTCACCAGGCAACTATAATTCACCCCTCCACTTT.

The CDR3 bases are TGTGCCAGCAGTTTTGGGGGTATTTCCGGGAGCAATGAGCAGTTCTTC. Translating gives CASSFGGISGSNEQFF. The chain uses TRBV28 and TRBJ2-1; D may be TRBD2 (6 bases). Trimming pared 3 bases from V and 6 bases from J, leaving 18 bases between. The CDR3 covers 16 residues. CDR1 is MDHEN and CDR2 is SYDVKM in the germline V gene.

CDR3 coding DNA: TGTGCCAGCAGTGAAGTTTTGGAACTAGCGGGGTACAGCTCCTACAATGAGCAGTTCTTC. Encoded protein: CASSEVLELAGYSSYNEQFF. This chain joins TRBV2 and TRBJ2-1, with 10 bases aligning to TRBD2. The V gene end was trimmed by 1 base and the J gene end by 0 bases; junction bases not matched to a gene: 12. This CDR3 comprises 20 residues. Germline V lookup: CDR1 SNHLY, CDR2 FYNNEI.

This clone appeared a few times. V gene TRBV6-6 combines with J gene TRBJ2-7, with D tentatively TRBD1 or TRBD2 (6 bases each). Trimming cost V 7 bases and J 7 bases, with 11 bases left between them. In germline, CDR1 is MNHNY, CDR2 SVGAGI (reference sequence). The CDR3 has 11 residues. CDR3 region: CASTRGQEQYF. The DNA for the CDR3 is TGTGCCAGCACCCGGGGGCAAGAGCAGTACTTC.

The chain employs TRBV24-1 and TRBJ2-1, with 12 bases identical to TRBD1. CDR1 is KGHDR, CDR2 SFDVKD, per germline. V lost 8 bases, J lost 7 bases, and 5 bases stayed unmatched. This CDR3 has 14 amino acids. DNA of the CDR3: TGTGCCACCATGGGGACAGGGGGCATGAATGAGCAGTTCTTC. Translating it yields CATMGTGGMNEQFF.

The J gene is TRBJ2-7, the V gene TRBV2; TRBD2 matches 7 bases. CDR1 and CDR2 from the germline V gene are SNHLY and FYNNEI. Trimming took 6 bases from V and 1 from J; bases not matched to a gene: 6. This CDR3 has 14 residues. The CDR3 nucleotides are TGTGCCAGCAGACCTAGCGGAGAGTCCTACGAGCAGTACTTC. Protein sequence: CASRPSGESYEQYF.

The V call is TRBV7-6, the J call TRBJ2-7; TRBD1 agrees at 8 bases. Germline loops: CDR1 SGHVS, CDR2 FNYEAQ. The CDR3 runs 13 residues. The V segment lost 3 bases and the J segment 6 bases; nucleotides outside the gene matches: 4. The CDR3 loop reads CASSFLTGAEQYF. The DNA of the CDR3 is TGTGCCAGCAGCTTTTTGACAGGGGCCGAGCAGTACTTC.

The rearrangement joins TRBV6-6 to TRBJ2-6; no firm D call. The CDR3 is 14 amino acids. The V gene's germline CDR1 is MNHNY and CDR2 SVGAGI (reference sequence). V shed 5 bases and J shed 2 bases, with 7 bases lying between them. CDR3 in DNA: TGTGCCAGCAGTAGTAGTACTGGGGCCAACGTCCTGACTTTC. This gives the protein CASSSSTGANVLTF.